The 29 T cell receptor beta chains below come from one sample, sequenced in a study of blood T cells in healthy people across ages. Using a J-beta primer mix together with a sample-barcoded 5' primer, a second PCR was run for roughly 6 to 12 cycles. TCRdb itself ran the 5' RACE reads through MiXCR, one entry per CDR3 protein. Counted here are roughly 640,000 distinct CDR3 sequences, about 30% occurring once; the ten biggest clones make up approximately 14%. Sequencing was carried out using blood. These receptors were collected from a woman older than 75 in good health.

CDR3 region: CASSYSRTPEQFF. The CDR3 DNA sequence: TGTGCCAGCAGTTACTCCCGGACTCCTGAGCAGTTCTTC. The chain combines TRBV6-6 with TRBJ2-1; tentative D call: TRBD2 (5 bases). The CDR3 consists of 13 residues. V lost 0 bases and J 9 bases, leaving 9 bases between the germline ends. Germline lookup yields CDR1 MNHNY and CDR2 SVGAGI (reference sequence).

This sequence joins TRBV5-1 and TRBJ1-1; 8 nucleotides align to TRBD1. V was pared by 3 bases and J by 1 base, with 2 bases of the junction left unmatched. The CDR3 totals 14 residues. CDR1 and CDR2 (germline): SGHRS, YFSETQ. The CDR3 is CASSWDRRNTEAFF. As DNA, the CDR3 is TGCGCCAGCAGCTGGGACAGGAGGAACACTGAAGCTTTCTTT.

The V call is TRBV7-3, the J call TRBJ2-2, with TRBD1 as a possible D gene (6 bases). Germline CDR1 and CDR2: SGHTA and FQGTGA. The CDR3 consists of 15 residues. The ends were cut back, 5 bases at V and 2 bases at J, with 12 bases in the middle. CDR3 amino acids: CASSPRTENTGELFF. CDR3 nucleotides: TGTGCCAGCAGCCCCAGGACAGAAAACACCGGGGAGCTGTTTTTT.

This clonotype was recorded many times. The chain recombines TRBV7-3 with TRBJ2-5; D call uncertain. From germline, CDR1 is SGHTA and CDR2 FQGTGA. The CDR3 runs to 15 residues. Trimming removed 3 bases from V and 2 bases from J, with 13 bases in between. DNA for the CDR3: TGTGCCAGCAGCTTGTCGGGTCACCTGCAAGAGACCCAGTACTTC. Amino acids: CASSLSGHLQETQYF.

A word on this clonotype: This may stem from a read error, because a much larger clone lies one nucleotide away. The chain couples TRBV7-9 to TRBJ1-2; D is unclear. The CDR3 extends over 16 amino acids. V was cut by 1 base and J by 3 bases, with 15 bases left in between. Germline CDR1 is SEHNR and CDR2 is FQNEAQ (reference sequence). The CDR3 nucleotides are TGTGCCAGCAGCTTAGGGATGCCGGAATCAGACTATGGCTACACCTTC. It specifies CASSLGMPESDYGYTF. Variable domain in full (rest from reference TRBV7-9 and TRBJ1-2): DTGVSQNPRHKITKRGQNVTFRCDPISEHNRLYWYRQTLGQGPEFLTYFQNEAQLEKSRLLSDRFSAERPKGSFSTLEIQRTEQGDSAMYLCASSLGMPESDYGYTFGSGTRLTVV.

On this clonotype: A much larger clone is a single base away; this may be a read error. The chain has TRBV7-2 and TRBJ2-4; tentative D call: TRBD2 (5 bases). The J call is in doubt because the DNA end fits TRBJ2-7 better. CDR3 length: 16 amino acids. From germline, CDR1 is SGHTA and CDR2 FQGNSA. CDR3 sequence (DNA): TGTGTCAGCAGCTTAGCGCTGGCGGCTTTATTCGGCGAGCAGTACTTC. This codes for CVSSLALAALFGEQYF.

About this clonotype itself: A much larger clone lies one base from this, so it may be a read error. The chain links TRBV29-1 to TRBJ1-4, with 10 bases fitting TRBD1. Germline V gives CDR1 SQVTM, CDR2 ANQGSEA. There are 15 residues in the CDR3. Here the CDR3 reads CSVTGTGATNEKRFF. DNA of the CDR3: TGCAGCGTAACCGGGACAGGGGCAACTAATGAAAAACGGTTTTTT.

A word on this clonotype: A much larger clonotype is one base distant, so this may be a read error. The chain is built from TRBV7-9 and TRBJ1-1; the D gene is possibly TRBD1 (5 bases). Trimming cost V 7 bases and J 1 base, with 13 bases left between them. From germline, CDR1 is SEHNR and CDR2 FQNEAQ (reference sequence). The CDR3 runs 14 residues. In DNA, the CDR3 is TGTGCCAGCACCGCGGGACGGCCGAACACTGAAGCTTTCTTT. Its protein is CASTAGRPNTEAFF. Based on the CDR3 plus reference TRBV7-9 and TRBJ1-1, the full variable domain is DTGVSQNPRHKITKRGQNVTFRCDPISEHNRLYWYRQTLGQGPEFLTYFQNEAQLEKSRLLSDRFSAERPKGSFSTLEIQRTEQGDSAMYLCASTAGRPNTEAFFGQGTRLTVV.

This clonotype was seen a few times. This may be a read error: a much more frequent sequence differs by one nucleotide. This sequence joins TRBV12-3 or TRBV12-4 and TRBJ2-1; D possibly matches TRBD1 or TRBD2 (6 bases each). This CDR3 is 14 amino acids long. The germline V and J ends were trimmed by 6 bases and 10 bases, with 19 bases remaining between them. The CDR3 bases are TGTGCCAGCAGGGCGGGACTCTCAAGGGGGGAGCAGTTCTTC. Its translation: CASRAGLSRGEQFF.

This clonotype was picked up many times. The V call is TRBV3-1, the J call TRBJ2-7, with D unresolved. The CDR3 has 12 residues. Germline V gene sequence: CDR1 LGHDT, CDR2 YNNKEL (reference sequence). Trimming removed 0 bases from V and 8 bases from J, with 8 bases in between. This chain's CDR3 is CASSQDPAQQYF. The CDR3 DNA reads TGTGCCAGCAGCCAAGATCCGGCACAGCAGTACTTC.

This clonotype has at least ten counts. This chain connects TRBV5-6 to TRBJ1-2, with a tentative D call TRBD1 (5 bases). CDR1 is SGHDT and CDR2 is YYEEEE in the germline V gene. The CDR3 covers 15 residues. Deletions cut 0 bases from V and 3 bases from J, with 12 bases between. CDR3 loop: CASSLVTGEYYGYTF. The CDR3 bases are TGTGCCAGCAGCTTGGTAACAGGAGAGTACTATGGCTACACCTTC. Together with reference TRBV5-6 and TRBJ1-2, the CDR3 gives the full variable domain: DAGVTQSPTHLIKTRGQQVTLRCSPKSGHDTVSWYQQALGQGPQFIFQYYEEEERQRGNFPDRFSGHQFPNYSSELNVNALLLGDSALYLCASSLVTGEYYGYTFGSGTRLTVV.

The chain links TRBV18 to TRBJ2-7; D might be TRBD2 (7 bases). V was pared by 3 bases and J by 6 bases, with 15 bases between. This CDR3 has 14 amino acids. CDR1 is KGHSH, CDR2 LQKENI, per germline. CDR3: CASSPLTGGREQYF. Here the CDR3 DNA reads TGTGCCAGCTCACCTCTCACCGGGGGGCGCGAGCAGTACTTC. Using reference TRBV18 and TRBJ2-7 for the parts outside the CDR3, the full variable domain is NAGVMQNPRHLVRRRGQEARLRCSPMKGHSHVYWYRQLPEEGLKFMVYLQKENIIDESGMPKERFSAEFPKEGPSILRIQQVVRGDSAAYFCASSPLTGGREQYFGPGTRLTVT.

This clonotype was recorded many times. The CDR3 nucleotides are TGCGCCAGCAGCTTGGCCTTCTCGGGCAGCTCCTACAATGAGCAGTTCTTC. Protein product: CASSLAFSGSSYNEQFF. The chain links TRBV5-1 to TRBJ2-1, with D unresolved. Germline lookup yields CDR1 SGHRS and CDR2 YFSETQ. The CDR3 has 17 residues. V was clipped by 0 bases and J by 0 bases, with 13 bases between them.

Details on this clonotype: A clone one base away is much larger, so this may be a read error. The chain employs TRBV5-1 and TRBJ1-4; 9 bases are shared with TRBD1. Germline assignment: CDR1 SGHRS and CDR2 YFSETQ. Losses at the gene ends were 6 bases for V and 5 bases for J; bases not matched to a gene: 5. This CDR3 has 14 residues. For the CDR3, the DNA is TGCGCCAGCATCCAGGGACAGGGAAATGAAAAACTGTTTTTT. The encoded protein is CASIQGQGNEKLFF.

The sample holds many counts of this clonotype. The genes are TRBV7-2 and TRBJ1-2, with D unresolved. Trimming took off 5 bases at V and 3 bases at J, with 7 bases between the two ends. This CDR3 spans 12 amino acids. Germline V gene lookup returns CDR1 SGHTA and CDR2 FQGNSA. CDR3 residues: CASSNDHYGYTF. In nucleotides, the CDR3 is TGTGCCAGCAGCAACGACCACTATGGCTACACCTTC.

In regard to this clonotype: A much larger clone lies one base from this, so it may be a read error. This chain connects TRBV20-1 to TRBJ2-1; D gene ambiguous. Germline lookup yields CDR1 DFQATT and CDR2 SNEGSKA (reference sequence). CDR3 length: 13 residues. The CDR3 DNA follows: TGCAGTGCTCCCACGAGCTCCTACAATGGGCAGTTCTTC. Its translation is CSAPTSSYNGQFF.

This clonotype was seen many times. The gene calls are TRBV5-6 and TRBJ2-5, with D perhaps TRBD1 (5 bases). The germline gives CDR1 SGHDT, CDR2 YYEEEE. The V gene lost 0 bases and the J gene lost 7 bases, with 10 bases spanning the gap. The CDR3 has 13 residues. The CDR3 nucleotides are TGTGCCAGCAGCTTGGTACAGGTTGGGACCCAGTACTTC. Protein: CASSLVQVGTQYF.

The gene calls are TRBV12-3 or TRBV12-4 and TRBJ2-3; 8 nucleotides agree with TRBD1. The V gene end was trimmed by 1 base and the J gene end by 11 bases; junction bases not matched to a gene: 17. This CDR3 is built from 17 residues. CDR3 sequence reads: CASSLEAGGVRIDVQYF. Written as DNA, the CDR3 is TGTGCCAGCAGTTTAGAGGCAGGGGGCGTGAGGATAGATGTGCAGTATTTT.

In this sample, this clonotype turned up many times. The chain combines TRBV20-1 with TRBJ2-5, with 10 bases fitting TRBD2. V trimming: 6 bases; J trimming: 0 bases; junction bases outside the gene matches: 4. This CDR3 contains 14 residues. Germline CDR1 is DFQATT and CDR2 is SNEGSKA (reference sequence). CDR3 DNA sequence: TGCAGTGCCTCTAGCGGGGGTGACCAAGAGACCCAGTACTTC. Residues: CSASSGGDQETQYF.

As concerns this clonotype: One base away lies a much larger clone, so this may be a sequencing read error. The rearrangement joins TRBV7-9 to TRBJ2-1; D might be TRBD1 (5 bases). The germline V gene encodes CDR1 SEHNR and CDR2 FQNEAQ (reference sequence). This CDR3 has 12 amino acids. CDR3 coding DNA: TGTTCCAGCAGCCATACAGGAGCTGAGCAGTTCTTC. Amino acids: CSSSHTGAEQFF.

This sequence joins TRBV11-3 and TRBJ2-7; 12 bases are shared with TRBD1. The CDR3 covers 15 residues. The V gene's germline CDR1 is SGHNT and CDR2 YENEEA. J was trimmed by 6 bases and V by 3 bases; bases with no gene match: 6. CDR3: CASSLGGQGALEQYF. The CDR3 nucleotides are TGTGCCAGCAGCTTGGGGGGACAGGGGGCCCTCGAGCAGTACTTC.

The count of this clonotype is one. This may arise from a read error, as a much more abundant clone is one base away. This chain's CDR3 is CATVVLAGAPIGTQYF. The CDR3 DNA reads TGTGCCACCGTCGTCCTAGCGGGGGCTCCCATTGGTACGCAGTATTTT. The chain joins TRBV27 to TRBJ2-3, with 10 bases aligning to TRBD2. V lost 10 bases to trimming and J lost 8 bases; unmatched junction nucleotides: 18. CDR3 length equals 16 residues. Germline CDR1 is MNHEY and CDR2 is SMNVEV (reference sequence).

There are a few counts of this clonotype. The rearrangement joins TRBV6-2 or TRBV6-3 to TRBJ2-7; 9 nucleotides match TRBD1. The CDR3 sequence is 14 residues long. Germline V CDR1 and CDR2: MNHEY, SVGEGT. J lost 7 bases, V lost 2 bases, and 6 bases had no gene match. Here the CDR3 reads CASSYGTGRNEQYF. The CDR3 DNA reads TGTGCCAGCAGTTACGGGACAGGGAGGAATGAGCAGTACTTC.

This clonotype was found many times. This chain uses TRBV4-3 with TRBJ2-1; tentative D call: TRBD1 (6 bases). Trimming left V 4 bases short and J 1 base short, with 14 bases between. The CDR3 length is 16 residues. Per germline, CDR1 LGHNA and CDR2 YSLEER. The CDR3 DNA is TGCGCCAGCAGCCGTCGAGGCCAGGGGTCCTACAATGAGCAGTTCTTC. Its protein product is CASSRRGQGSYNEQFF.

Note on this clonotype: A much larger clone differs from this one at a single base, so this may be a read error. The V gene is TRBV9, the J gene TRBJ2-1, with a tentative D call TRBD2 (5 bases). The germline V gene has CDR1 SGDLS and CDR2 YYNGEE. Trimming cost V 2 bases and J 8 bases, with 20 bases left between them. This CDR3 has 16 residues. Written as DNA, the CDR3 is TGTGCCAGCAGCGTGTTTTCTAGCTTTCCCCCCTATGAGCAGTTCTTC. Translation gives CASSVFSSFPPYEQFF.

Only a few counts were recorded for this clonotype. This could be a read error, since a much larger clone is one nucleotide away. The chain employs TRBV11-1 and TRBJ2-6, with a tentative D call TRBD1 (5 bases). The CDR3 length is 15 residues. Germline V gene lookup returns CDR1 SGHAT and CDR2 FQDESV (reference sequence). CDR3 region: CASSKTGPEANVPTF. CDR3 nucleotide sequence: TGTGCCAGCAGCAAAACAGGCCCTGAGGCCAACGTCCCGACTTTC.

This clonotype was picked up a small number of times. The chain links TRBV6-1 to TRBJ1-6, with 7 positions matching TRBD1. Per the germline V gene, CDR1 is MNHNS and CDR2 is SASEGT. J gave up 5 bases and V 7 bases, and 5 bases lay outside the gene matches. The CDR3 has 14 residues. The CDR3 nucleotides read TGTGCCAGCACCGTACAGGGGAATAATTCACCCCTCCACTTT. Its translation is CASTVQGNNSPLHF.

There are many counts of this clonotype. The V and J genes are TRBV9 and TRBJ1-6, with D perhaps matching TRBD1 (5 bases). This CDR3 region has 15 residues. The germline V and J ends were trimmed by 3 bases and 10 bases, with 17 bases remaining between them. Germline CDR1 is SGDLS and CDR2 is YYNGEE. CDR3 amino acids: CASSATQGGRSPLHF. CDR3 bases: TGTGCCAGCAGCGCTACTCAGGGAGGTCGGTCACCCCTCCACTTT.

Note on this clonotype: One end of the junction is discordant with germline, which a read error may explain. The chain is built from TRBV15 and TRBJ2-1; D is possibly TRBD1 or TRBD2 (5 bases each). The CDR3 length is 13 residues. Per the germline V gene, CDR1 is LNHNV and CDR2 is YYDKDF (reference sequence). In DNA form, the CDR3 reads TGTGCTACCACCGAGGGGAGCCTCAATGAGCAGTTCTTC. Protein product: CATTEGSLNEQFF.